These 24 T cell receptor beta chains were sequenced from one sample in a study of blood T cell repertoires in COVID-19. The method was immunoSEQ multiplex PCR; TCRdb's version includes in-frame clones alone and lacks a portion of them. The sample has 160,000 or so clones; 90% are singletons. Sequenced material: peripheral blood. The receptors come from a man in his 60s with active or convalescent COVID-19.

The V call is TRBV3-1 (or the pseudogene TRBV3-2), the J call TRBJ2-5; TRBD2 matches at 14 bases. V shed 0 bases and J 5 bases; nucleotides not matched to a gene: 5. This CDR3 contains 17 residues. Germline assignment: CDR1 LGHDT and CDR2 YNNKEL (reference sequence). CDR3 bases: TGTGCCAGCAGCCAAGATACGGGACTAGCGGGAGACGAGACCCAGTACTTC. Its translation is CASSQDTGLAGDETQYF.

The chain couples TRBV10-3 to TRBJ1-2; 10 bases line up with TRBD1. After removal of 4 bases from V and 8 bases from J, the junction contained 13 bases not matched to a gene. The CDR3 loop spans 16 amino acids. Germline-derived CDR1 and CDR2 are ENHRY and SYGVKD. The CDR3 here is CAISGDLTGGLWGYTF. The CDR3 DNA sequence: TGTGCCATCAGTGGGGACCTGACAGGGGGCCTATGGGGCTACACCTTC.

This chain's CDR3 is CAIRNDSRYEQYF. The CDR3 DNA reads as TGTGCCATCAGGAATGACAGTAGATACGAGCAGTACTTC. The chain recombines TRBV10-3 with TRBJ2-7, with TRBD1 as a possible D gene (5 bases). This CDR3 is 13 amino acids long. The V and J ends lost 6 bases and 4 bases respectively, with 13 bases between them. CDR1 and CDR2 (germline): ENHRY, SYGVKD.

The gene calls are TRBV3-1 (or the pseudogene TRBV3-2) and TRBJ2-1; TRBD2 matches 15 bases. Germline loops: CDR1 LGHDT, CDR2 YNNKEL (reference sequence). J was trimmed by 8 bases and V by 4 bases; bases with no gene match: 6. The CDR3 is 16 residues long. The CDR3 nucleotides read TGTGCCAGCAGCCCAGGACTAGCGGGAGGGCCATATGAGCAGTTCTTC. It yields the protein CASSPGLAGGPYEQFF.

This chain uses TRBV3-1 (or the pseudogene TRBV3-2) with TRBJ2-5; weak D call: TRBD2 (6 bases). Germline CDR1 is LGHDT and CDR2 is YNNKEL (reference sequence). With 4 bases removed from V and 9 bases from J, the gap between germline ends came to 18 bases. This CDR3 comprises 14 residues. The CDR3, as DNA: TGTGCCAGCAGCCCGACCGGGAGTGGGGCGGCCCAGTACTTC. This gives the protein CASSPTGSGAAQYF.

V and J are TRBV5-5 and TRBJ2-1, with D perhaps TRBD1 (6 bases). Trimming took off 3 bases at V and 5 bases at J, with 12 bases between the two ends. CDR3 length: 14 residues. CDR1 is SGHKS and CDR2 is YYEKEE in the germline V gene (reference sequence). The CDR3 DNA is TGTGCCAGCAGCTCACAGGGTTGGAACAATGAGCAGTTCTTC. Protein: CASSSQGWNNEQFF.

This chain joins TRBV18 and TRBJ1-2, with TRBD1 matching over 7 bases. The germline CDR1 and CDR2 sequences are KGHSH and LQKENI. V shed 2 bases and J 2 bases; nucleotides not matched to a gene: 5. The CDR3 consists of 15 residues. The CDR3 sequence: CASSPGQGENYGYTF. CDR3 bases: TGTGCCAGCTCACCAGGGCAGGGGGAGAACTATGGCTACACCTTC.

This sequence joins TRBV5-1 and TRBJ2-6; 8 nucleotides line up with TRBD1. The CDR3 extends over 17 amino acids. Germline V CDR1 and CDR2: SGHRS, YFSETQ. J was trimmed by 4 bases and V by 5 bases; bases with no gene match: 11. CDR3 loop: CASRLLDRALGANVLTF. The CDR3 nucleotides are TGCGCCAGCAGACTCCTGGACAGGGCATTGGGGGCCAACGTCCTGACTTTC.

This rearrangement joins TRBV19 to TRBJ1-4, with D perhaps matching TRBD1 (5 bases). The CDR3 runs 17 residues. Deletions cut 1 base from V and 0 bases from J, with 12 bases between. The germline CDR1 and CDR2 sequences are LNHDA and SQIVND (reference sequence). In nucleotides, the CDR3 is TGTGCCAGTAGTATAGCTCCAGGGACTGCAACTAATGAAAAACTGTTTTTT. It codes for CASSIAPGTATNEKLFF. The whole variable domain, remainder taken from reference TRBV19 and TRBJ1-4, is DGGITQSPKYLFRKEGQNVTLSCEQNLNHDAMYWYRQDPGQGLRLIYYSQIVNDFQKGDIAEGYSVSREKKESFPLTVTSAQKNPTAFYLCASSIAPGTATNEKLFFGSGTQLSVL.

This chain joins TRBV29-1 and TRBJ1-5, with D unresolved. V was trimmed by 4 bases and J by 2 bases, leaving 12 bases between them. CDR3 size: 14 residues. Per germline, CDR1 SQVTM and CDR2 ANQGSEA. The CDR3 DNA reads TGCAGCGTTGCTTGGGGAGGAGGCAATCAGCCCCAGCATTTT. Protein sequence: CSVAWGGGNQPQHF.

The chain employs TRBV5-1 and TRBJ1-3; 9 bases agree with TRBD1. The ends lost 4 bases at V and 4 bases at J; junction bases unmatched: 6. Germline CDR1 reads SGHRS; CDR2 reads YFSETQ. The CDR3 has 15 amino acids. The chain's CDR3 is CASSPGQGMGNTIYF. The DNA for the CDR3 is TGCGCCAGCAGCCCAGGACAGGGGATGGGAAACACCATATATTTT. Based on the CDR3 plus reference TRBV5-1 and TRBJ1-3, the full variable domain is KAGVTQTPRYLIKTRGQQVTLSCSPISGHRSVSWYQQTPGQGLQFLFEYFSETQRNKGNFPGRFSGRQFSNSRSEMNVSTLELGDSALYLCASSPGQGMGNTIYFGEGSWLTVV.

The chain combines TRBV7-4 with TRBJ1-6; D unclear. The V gene lost 1 base and the J gene lost 7 bases, with 23 bases spanning the gap. Germline CDR1 and CDR2: SGHVT and SQSDAQ. This CDR3 spans 19 amino acids. CDR3 in DNA: TGTGCCAGCAGCTTAGGCGTCGATGGTGAGGAATTCTACAATTCACCCCTCCACTTT. The encoded protein is CASSLGVDGEEFYNSPLHF.

This clone appeared once. V gene TRBV5-1 combines with J gene TRBJ2-5; 9 bases align to TRBD1. The germline gives CDR1 SGHRS, CDR2 YFSETQ. The ends lost 5 bases at V and 3 bases at J; junction bases unmatched: 5. There are 14 residues in the CDR3. CDR3 loop: CASSPRQGEETQYF. The CDR3 DNA follows: TGCGCCAGCAGTCCTAGACAGGGGGAAGAGACCCAGTACTTC.

V usage is TRBV7-9 and J usage is TRBJ2-7, with 12 bases that match TRBD2. There are 16 residues in the CDR3. Germline V gene data show CDR1 as SEHNR and CDR2 as FQNEAQ (reference sequence). The V and J ends lost 2 bases and 5 bases, in that order; junction bases with no gene match: 7. Written as DNA, the CDR3 is TGTGCCAGCAGCTTAATTCCTAGCGGGAGGGTCGACGAGCAGTACTTC. This gives the protein CASSLIPSGRVDEQYF.

The chain couples TRBV11-2 to TRBJ1-1; 8 bases are shared with TRBD1. The ends lost 10 bases at V and 6 bases at J; junction bases unmatched: 4. The CDR3 totals 11 residues. Germline V gives CDR1 SGHAT, CDR2 FQNNGV. CDR3 in DNA: TGTGCCATCGAGACAGGGGCTGAAGCTTTCTTT. It is translated as CAIETGAEAFF. Full variable domain (rest looked up from reference TRBV11-2 and TRBJ1-1): EAGVAQSPRYKIIEKRQSVAFWCNPISGHATLYWYQQILGQGPKLLIQFQNNGVVDDSQLPKDRFSAERLKGVDSTLKIQPAKLEDSAVYLCAIETGAEAFFGQGTRLTVV.

V and J are TRBV11-2 and TRBJ2-5; unclear D gene. The CDR3 has 14 amino acids. Germline loops: CDR1 SGHAT, CDR2 FQNNGV. V was shortened by 1 base and J by 2 bases, with 8 bases between the two germline ends. CDR3 DNA: TGTGCCAGCAGCTTAGGGGCAGTACAAGAGACCCAGTACTTC. This translates into CASSLGAVQETQYF.

The V gene is TRBV18, the J gene TRBJ1-4; tentative D call: TRBD1 (5 bases). The V and J ends lost 3 bases and 4 bases respectively, with 9 bases between them. Germline values: CDR1 KGHSH, CDR2 LQKENI. The CDR3 consists of 14 residues. The CDR3 bases are TGTGCCAGCTCACCCGGGGGTAGTAATGAAAAACTGTTTTTT. Residues: CASSPGGSNEKLFF.

This rearrangement joins TRBV14 to TRBJ1-2; D ambiguous. Germline lookup yields CDR1 SGHDN and CDR2 FVKESK. The V gene lost 4 bases and the J gene lost 1 base, with 22 bases spanning the gap. There are 18 residues in the CDR3. CDR3 in DNA: TGTGCCAGCAGCCCGACACGTCAAACCCTCTTTTATAACTATGGCTACACCTTC. Its translation is CASSPTRQTLFYNYGYTF. Complete variable domain (other parts from reference TRBV14 and TRBJ1-2): EAGVTQFPSHSVIEKGQTVTLRCDPISGHDNLYWYRRVMGKEIKFLLHFVKESKQDESGMPNNRFLAERTGGTYSTLKVQPAELEDSGVYFCASSPTRQTLFYNYGYTFGSGTRLTVV.

This clone was found a few times. The chain carries TRBV5-1 and TRBJ1-1, with 8 nucleotides matching TRBD1. The CDR3 runs 16 residues. With V trimmed by 1 base and J by 6 bases, 11 bases remained unmatched. Germline V gene data show CDR1 as SGHRS and CDR2 as YFSETQ. The CDR3, as DNA: TGCGCCAGCAGCTTGCAGGGGGCTTTTGGGTTTGCTGAAGCTTTCTTT. Translating it yields CASSLQGAFGFAEAFF.

The chain carries TRBV10-2 and TRBJ2-5; 7 bases agree with TRBD1. Germline CDR1 reads WSHSY; CDR2 reads SAAADI. This CDR3 is 13 amino acids long. V gave up 5 bases and J gave up 3 bases; unmatched junction bases: 3. CDR3 amino acids: CASSTGQKETQYF. The CDR3 coding sequence is TGCGCCAGCAGTACGGGACAGAAAGAGACCCAGTACTTC.

The V gene is TRBV10-3, the J gene TRBJ1-2; D remains ambiguous. CDR3 size: 12 residues. Germline V lookup: CDR1 ENHRY, CDR2 SYGVKD. The ends were cut back, 4 bases at V and 3 bases at J, with 6 bases in the middle. The CDR3 sequence is CAISVQDYGYTF. The CDR3 region has the DNA TGTGCCATCAGTGTTCAGGACTATGGCTACACCTTC.

This clone was counted only a few times. Other DNA sequences in this specimen translate into the identical CDR3. The chain is built from TRBV5-1 and TRBJ1-2; D uncertain. V lost 0 bases to trimming and J lost 4 bases, with 4 bases between them. Germline CDR1 SGHRS, CDR2 YFSETQ. The CDR3 covers 12 residues. The CDR3 DNA follows: TGCGCCAGCAGCTTGGCCGGCTATGGCTACACCTTC. Its translation: CASSLAGYGYTF.

This chain connects TRBV29-1 to TRBJ2-2; 14 bases line up with TRBD2. This CDR3 has 17 residues. V shed 6 bases and J 1 base; nucleotides not matched to a gene: 7. The germline V gene encodes CDR1 SQVTM and CDR2 ANQGSEA. The CDR3 DNA reads as TGCAGCGTAAAGGGACTAGCGGGAGCATTGAACACCGGGGAGCTGTTTTTT. Protein: CSVKGLAGALNTGELFF.

This rearrangement joins TRBV24-1 to TRBJ2-7, with 8 positions matching TRBD1. Germline values: CDR1 KGHDR, CDR2 SFDVKD. The CDR3 loop spans 16 amino acids. V was clipped by 4 bases and J by 2 bases; unmatched bases: 9. This CDR3 is CATSDPRGRLAYEQYF. CDR3 sequence (DNA): TGTGCCACCAGTGACCCCAGGGGGCGACTTGCCTACGAGCAGTACTTC.